Listed below are T cell receptor beta chains from one sample, sequenced in a study of blood T cell repertoires in COVID-19. Profiling relied on immunoSEQ multiplex PCR, and the TCRdb table lists in-frame clones only, not all of them. The sample carries under 70,000 clones, roughly 84% recorded once. Input material: peripheral blood. These receptors originate from a woman older than 75 with acute or convalescent COVID-19. The CDR3 runs from the conserved cysteine through the conserved F or W. D genes are given only for firm matches. A clone size is listed for some rows: how often the clone was seen (once, few, many), or a class if it is expanded.

TRBV5-1	TRBD2	TRBJ2-1	few	CASSYETSTYANEQFF	TGCGCCAGCAGCTACGAGACTAGCACTTATGCAAATGAGCAGTTCTTC
TRBV3-1/TRBV3-2	.	TRBJ1-2	few	CASSQDLQFYGYTF	TGTGCCAGCAGCCAAGATTTGCAGTTCTATGGCTACACCTTC
TRBV10-3	.	TRBJ1-2	.	CATQQGEDYGYTF	TGTGCCACGCAACAGGGTGAGGACTATGGCTACACCTTC
TRBV7-2	.	TRBJ2-1	.	CASSLDYSYNEQFF	TGTGCCAGCAGCTTGGACTACTCCTACAATGAGCAGTTCTTC
TRBV7-3	TRBD1	TRBJ1-2	once	CASSRTGSDGYTF	TGTGCCAGCAGCCGGACAGGTTCCGATGGCTACACCTTC
TRBV15	TRBD1	TRBJ1-5	.	CATSRDTGANQPQHF	TGTGCCACCAGCAGAGATACAGGGGCGAATCAGCCCCAGCATTTT
TRBV5-1	.	TRBJ2-5	.	CASSLKVGLETQYF	TGCGCCAGCAGCTTGAAGGTGGGGCTGGAGACCCAGTACTTC
TRBV5-1	TRBD2	TRBJ2-5	.	CASSRLAGEETQYF	TGCGCCAGCAGCCGGCTAGCGGGGGAAGAGACCCAGTACTTC
TRBV6-5	.	TRBJ1-1	.	CASDLDRYTEAFF	TGTGCCAGCGACCTAGACAGATACACTGAAGCTTTCTTT
TRBV29-1	TRBD1	TRBJ1-1	.	CSVGQGVAEAFF	TGCAGCGTGGGACAGGGGGTCGCTGAAGCTTTCTTT
TRBV23-1	TRBD2	TRBJ2-5	.	CASSQPSGGQETQYF	TGCGCCAGCAGTCAGCCTAGCGGGGGGCAAGAGACCCAGTACTTC
TRBV29-1	TRBD1	TRBJ1-1	.	CSVGRDSLNTEAFF	TGCAGCGTTGGACGGGACAGCCTGAACACTGAAGCTTTCTTT
TRBV3-1/TRBV3-2	TRBD2	TRBJ2-7	.	CASSQSPGTSGGFYEQYF	TGTGCCAGCAGCCAGAGTCCGGGGACTAGCGGGGGTTTCTACGAGCAGTACTTC
TRBV19	.	TRBJ1-2	.	CASSIKGAESGYTF	TGTGCCAGTAGTATAAAAGGGGCTGAATCTGGCTACACCTTC
TRBV6-6	TRBD1	TRBJ2-7	.	CASSLTGGNYEQYF	TGTGCCAGCAGCCTTACAGGGGGCAACTACGAGCAGTACTTC
TRBV28	.	TRBJ1-5	few	CASRADSNQPQHF	TGTGCCAGCAGGGCCGATAGCAATCAGCCCCAGCATTTT
TRBV2	.	TRBJ1-5	few	CASTGTHSGEGSNQPQHF	TGTGCCAGCACAGGCACCCATTCAGGGGAAGGAAGCAATCAGCCCCAGCATTTT
TRBV7-8	.	TRBJ1-2	.	CASSTTGGGARGYTF	TGTGCCAGCAGTACCACAGGTGGAGGGGCAAGGGGCTACACCTTC
TRBV5-8	TRBD1	TRBJ1-5	few	CASSRRTGGTLYSNQPQHF	TGTGCCAGCAGCCGCAGGACAGGGGGAACCCTATATAGCAATCAGCCCCAGCATTTT
TRBV11-2	TRBD2	TRBJ2-7	.	CASSLGGSGGINEQYF	TGTGCCAGCAGCTTAGGAGGTAGCGGGGGGATAAACGAGCAGTACTTC
TRBV5-1	.	TRBJ1-1	.	CASTGGRRTFF	TGCGCCAGCACCGGGGGGAGGAGGACTTTCTTT
TRBV5-1	TRBD2	TRBJ2-3	.	CASRRGGETDTQYF	TGCGCCAGCAGAAGGGGAGGGGAAACAGATACGCAGTATTTT
TRBV5-1	TRBD2	TRBJ2-1	once	CASSPRPIAGGNEQFF	TGCGCCAGCAGCCCCAGGCCTATTGCGGGGGGGAATGAGCAGTTCTTC
TRBV4-1	.	TRBJ1-3	.	CASSHDRVSGNTIYF	TGCGCCAGCAGCCACGACAGAGTCTCTGGAAACACCATATATTTT
TRBV5-4	TRBD1	TRBJ1-1	.	CASRSISGTGETEAFF	TGTGCCAGCAGATCTATTTCCGGGACAGGGGAGACTGAAGCTTTCTTT
TRBV4-2	TRBD1	TRBJ2-5	.	CASRSKTGGSETQYF	TGTGCCAGCAGGAGTAAAACAGGGGGCAGCGAGACCCAGTACTTC
TRBV5-1	TRBD1	TRBJ2-2	.	CASSGTTGDTGELFF	TGCGCCAGCAGCGGGACGACAGGGGACACCGGGGAGCTGTTTTTT
TRBV2	TRBD2	TRBJ2-1	once	CASSGGGSSYNEQFF	TGTGCCAGCAGTGGCGGGGGGAGCTCCTACAATGAGCAGTTCTTC
TRBV24-1	TRBD1	TRBJ2-7	.	CATAGTGESEQYF	TGTGCCACCGCCGGGACAGGGGAGAGCGAGCAGTACTTC
TRBV19	.	TRBJ1-3	.	CASSIILTGNTIYF	TGTGCCAGTAGTATAATACTGACTGGAAACACCATATATTTT
TRBV4-2	.	TRBJ1-5	.	CASSQQGSSNQPQHF	TGTGCCAGCAGCCAGCAGGGGTCGAGCAATCAGCCCCAGCATTTT
TRBV19	TRBD1	TRBJ2-1	.	CASSMGQGAYNEQFF	TGTGCCAGTAGTATGGGGCAGGGGGCCTACAATGAGCAGTTCTTC